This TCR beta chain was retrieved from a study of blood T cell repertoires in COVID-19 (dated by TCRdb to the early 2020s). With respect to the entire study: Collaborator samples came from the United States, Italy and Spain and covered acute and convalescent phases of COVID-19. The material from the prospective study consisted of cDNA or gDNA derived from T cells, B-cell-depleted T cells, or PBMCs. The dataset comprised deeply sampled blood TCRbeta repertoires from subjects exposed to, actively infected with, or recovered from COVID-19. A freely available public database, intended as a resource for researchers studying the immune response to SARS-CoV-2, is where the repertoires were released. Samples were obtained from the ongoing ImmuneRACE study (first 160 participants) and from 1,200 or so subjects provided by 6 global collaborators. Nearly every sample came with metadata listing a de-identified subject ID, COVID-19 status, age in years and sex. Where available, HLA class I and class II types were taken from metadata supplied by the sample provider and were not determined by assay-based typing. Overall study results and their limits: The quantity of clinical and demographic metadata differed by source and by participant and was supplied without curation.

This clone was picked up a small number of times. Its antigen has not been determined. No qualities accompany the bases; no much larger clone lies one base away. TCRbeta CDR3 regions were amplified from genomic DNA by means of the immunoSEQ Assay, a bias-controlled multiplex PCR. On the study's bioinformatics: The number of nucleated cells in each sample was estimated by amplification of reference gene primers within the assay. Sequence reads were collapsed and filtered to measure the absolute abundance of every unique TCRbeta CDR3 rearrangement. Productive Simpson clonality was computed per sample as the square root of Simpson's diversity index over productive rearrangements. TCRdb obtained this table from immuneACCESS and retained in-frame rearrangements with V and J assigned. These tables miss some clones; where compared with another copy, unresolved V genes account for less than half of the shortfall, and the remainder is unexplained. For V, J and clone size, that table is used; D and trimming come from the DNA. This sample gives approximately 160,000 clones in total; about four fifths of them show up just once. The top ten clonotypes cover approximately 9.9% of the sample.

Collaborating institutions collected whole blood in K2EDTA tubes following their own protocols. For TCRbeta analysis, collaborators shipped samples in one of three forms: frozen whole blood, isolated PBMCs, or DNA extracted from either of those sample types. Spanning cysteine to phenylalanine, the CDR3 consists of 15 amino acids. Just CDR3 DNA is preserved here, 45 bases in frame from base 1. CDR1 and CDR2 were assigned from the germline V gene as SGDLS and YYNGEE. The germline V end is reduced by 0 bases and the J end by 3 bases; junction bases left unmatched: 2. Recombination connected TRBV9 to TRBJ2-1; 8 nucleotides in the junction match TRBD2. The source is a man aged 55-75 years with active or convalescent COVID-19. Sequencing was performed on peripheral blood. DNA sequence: TGTGCCAGCAGCGTAGCCGGGGGGGGCTACAATGAGCAGTTCTTC. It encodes CASSVAGGGYNEQFF.